What follows are 8 T cell receptor beta chains derived from one specimen sequenced in a study of vaccination effects on CD4 cells after COVID-19. Peptide-pool stimulation followed by sequencing identified expanded antigen-specific CD4+ clonotypes in the ViraFEST assay. Culture proceeded for approximately 9 days, and CD4+ T cells were then isolated. Their SARS-CoV-2 infection, verified by PCR, occurred between March and December 2020. Repertoires were generated with immunoSEQ multiplex PCR, while TCRdb's copy carries only in-frame clones and drops some. The sample gives around 26,000 clones, approximately 80% of which show up once; about 16% is in the top ten. No cognate antigen is known for these TCRs. The sequenced sample was CD4+ T cells from PBMCs cultured with HCoV-NL63 spike peptides, obtained before COVID-19 vaccination. These receptors originate from a human donor who had a prior SARS-CoV-2 infection.

This clone was seen only a few times. The chain is built from TRBV11-2 and TRBJ1-6; D unresolved. The CDR3 sequence is 15 residues long. Germline CDR1 and CDR2: SGHAT and FQNNGV. The V end was cut by 5 bases, the J end by 8 bases, with 16 bases between. The CDR3 protein is CASSPYPDGDSPLHF. CDR3 nucleotide sequence: TGTGCCAGCAGCCCCTACCCGGACGGCGATTCACCCCTCCACTTT.

The chain is built from TRBV20-1 and TRBJ2-1, with 9 positions matching TRBD1. CDR1 and CDR2 from the germline V gene are DFQATT and SNEGSKA (reference sequence). Trimming removed 3 bases from V and 5 bases from J; junction bases left unmatched: 5. The CDR3 consists of 14 residues. CDR3 bases: TGCAGTGCTAGTTTCGGGACAGGGAACAATGAGCAGTTCTTC. It yields the protein CSASFGTGNNEQFF.

This clone was seen once. The rearrangement links TRBV6-1 to TRBJ2-3; tentatively, D is TRBD1 or TRBD2 (6 bases each). The V gene's germline CDR1 is MNHNS and CDR2 SASEGT. The CDR3 totals 15 residues. Trimming removed 1 base from V and 1 base from J, with 9 bases in between. Written as DNA, the CDR3 is TGTGCCAGCAGTGAAGAGAGGGGGGGCACAGATACGCAGTATTTT. It yields the protein CASSEERGGTDTQYF.

The V gene is TRBV4-1, the J gene TRBJ2-2; perhaps TRBD2 as D (6 bases). Germline V gene lookup returns CDR1 MGHRA and CDR2 YSYEKL. The CDR3 contains 17 residues. Deletions cut 0 bases from V and 4 bases from J, with 15 bases between. The CDR3 DNA reads TGCGCCAGCAGCCAAGAGACCGGGGGATGGATCACCGGGGAGCTGTTTTTT. Translating gives CASSQETGGWITGELFF.

The rearrangement joins TRBV30 to TRBJ1-1; maybe TRBD1 (6 bases). V was shortened by 1 base and J by 7 bases, with 10 bases between the two germline ends. Germline CDR1 GTSNPN, CDR2 SVGIG (reference sequence). This CDR3 contains 12 residues. DNA of the CDR3: TGTGCCTGGAGTGGGGACAATCTTGAAGCTTTCTTT. This gives the protein CAWSGDNLEAFF.

J is TRBJ2-4 and V is TRBV10-3; D is unclear. The ends were cut back, 3 bases at V and 0 bases at J, with 12 bases in the middle. This CDR3 contains 16 residues. Germline lookup yields CDR1 ENHRY and CDR2 SYGVKD. The CDR3 region is CAISDDGPLAKNIQYF. DNA of the CDR3: TGTGCCATCAGTGATGATGGGCCCCTAGCCAAAAACATTCAGTACTTC.

The CDR3: CASSITASGGRGQFF. In DNA, the CDR3 is TGTGCCAGTAGTATAACGGCTAGCGGGGGGCGCGGGCAGTTCTTC. The chain combines TRBV19 with TRBJ2-1, with TRBD2 matching over 11 bases. The CDR3 is 15 residues long. V was pared by 2 bases and J by 12 bases, with 9 bases of the junction left unmatched. CDR1 and CDR2 (germline): LNHDA, SQIVND (reference sequence).

This clone was recorded only once. The genes are TRBV18 and TRBJ2-5; tentatively, D is TRBD2 (6 bases). There are 16 residues in the CDR3. Between the trimmed V and J ends, which lost 2 bases and 5 bases, there was a span of 18 bases. Per germline, CDR1 KGHSH and CDR2 LQKENI. CDR3 DNA sequence: TGTGCCAGCTCACCATTTTTTGGGGGGAACGACGAGACCCAGTACTTC. It yields the protein CASSPFFGGNDETQYF.